This TCR beta chain was recorded in a study of blood T cell repertoires in COVID-19. Looking at the study overall: Samples representing acute and convalescent COVID-19 were sourced from the United States, Italy and Spain.

In the original analysis: Estimation of nucleated cell counts was performed using reference gene primer amplification. Method: immunoSEQ multiplex PCR; TCRdb's copy keeps in-frame clones and lacks some. That table furnishes V, J and clone size, whereas the DNA furnished D and trimming. The table records approximately 170,000 clones, 80% to 85% of them present only once. After removal of 2 bases from V and 5 bases from J, the junction contained 7 bases not matched to a gene. CDR3 length: 15 amino acids. Germline lookup yields CDR1 SGHRS and CDR2 YFSETQ. This sequence joins TRBV5-1 and TRBJ2-1; 7 bases map to TRBD2. The receptor comes from a woman in her seventies with COVID-19, enrolled during active disease. Sequenced material: peripheral blood. In nucleotides, the CDR3 is TGCGCCAGCAGCTTTACAGGCGGGGGACACAATGAGCAGTTCTTC. This codes for CASSFTGGGHNEQFF.